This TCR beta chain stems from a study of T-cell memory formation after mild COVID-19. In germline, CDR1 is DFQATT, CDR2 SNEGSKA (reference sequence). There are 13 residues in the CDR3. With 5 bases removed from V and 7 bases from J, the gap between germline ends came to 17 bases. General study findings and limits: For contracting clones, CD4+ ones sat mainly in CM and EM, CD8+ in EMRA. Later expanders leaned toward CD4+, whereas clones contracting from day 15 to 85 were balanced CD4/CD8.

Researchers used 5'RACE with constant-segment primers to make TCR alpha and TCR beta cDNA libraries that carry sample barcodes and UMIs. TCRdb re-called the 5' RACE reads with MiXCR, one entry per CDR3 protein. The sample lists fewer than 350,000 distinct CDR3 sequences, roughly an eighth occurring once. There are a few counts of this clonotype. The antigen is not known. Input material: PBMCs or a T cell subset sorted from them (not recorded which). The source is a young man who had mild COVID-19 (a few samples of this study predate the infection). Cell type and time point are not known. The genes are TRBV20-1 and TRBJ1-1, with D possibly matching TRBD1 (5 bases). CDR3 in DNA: TGCAGTGCTCGCACTCGGGGGGACGGTGAAGCTTTCTTT. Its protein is CSARTRGDGEAFF.